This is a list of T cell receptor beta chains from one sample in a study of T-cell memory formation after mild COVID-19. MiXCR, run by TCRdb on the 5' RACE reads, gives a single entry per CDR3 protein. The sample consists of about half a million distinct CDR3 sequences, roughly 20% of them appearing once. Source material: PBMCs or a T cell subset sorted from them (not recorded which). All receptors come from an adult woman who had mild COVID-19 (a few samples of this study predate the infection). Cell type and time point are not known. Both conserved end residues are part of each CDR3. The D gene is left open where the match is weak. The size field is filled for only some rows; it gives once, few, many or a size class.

CDR3aa: CAISLSSRVRTSVGELFF
CDR3nt: TGTGCCATCAGTTTAAGCTCCCGGGTCCGGACTAGCGTTGGGGAGCTGTTTTTT
len: 18
abundance: few
j_gene: TRBJ2-2
v_gene: TRBV10-3
d_gene: TRBD2

CDR3aa: CSARGVARNSYEQYF
CDR3nt: TGCAGTGCTAGAGGCGTAGCCCGAAACTCCTACGAGCAGTACTTC
len: 15
abundance: few
j_gene: TRBJ2-7
v_gene: TRBV20-1
d_gene: -

CDR3aa: CATSSAGAYQETQYF
CDR3nt: TGTGCCACCAGTTCGGCGGGAGCCTACCAAGAGACCCAGTACTTC
len: 15
abundance: few
j_gene: TRBJ2-5
v_gene: TRBV24-1
d_gene: TRBD2

CDR3aa: CSAKRSAAGKNIQYF
CDR3nt: TGCAGTGCGAAGAGGTCCGCCGCAGGGAAAAACATTCAGTACTTC
len: 15
abundance: few
j_gene: TRBJ2-4
v_gene: TRBV20-1
d_gene: -

CDR3aa: CSALGTGGKGAKNIQYF
CDR3nt: TGCAGTGCTCTTGGGACAGGGGGCAAGGGGGCCAAAAACATTCAGTACTTC
len: 17
abundance: few
j_gene: TRBJ2-4
v_gene: TRBV20-1
d_gene: TRBD1

CDR3aa: CASSQVEVMDTGELFF
CDR3nt: TGCGCCAGCAGCCAAGTGGAGGTCATGGACACCGGGGAGCTGTTTTTT
len: 16
abundance: -
j_gene: TRBJ2-2
v_gene: TRBV4-1
d_gene: -

CDR3aa: CASSPGQRNQYYPGELFF
CDR3nt: TGTGCCAGCAGCCCGGGACAGAGAAATCAATATTACCCCGGGGAGCTGTTTTTT
len: 18
abundance: -
j_gene: TRBJ2-2
v_gene: TRBV14
d_gene: TRBD1

CDR3aa: CASSPLGRRSYNEQFF
CDR3nt: TGTGCCAGCAGTCCCCTCGGGCGTCGTTCCTACAATGAGCAGTTCTTC
len: 16
abundance: -
j_gene: TRBJ2-1
v_gene: TRBV6-2/TRBV6-3
d_gene: -

CDR3aa: CASSPDGIRGPNTEAFF
CDR3nt: TGTGCCAGCAGCCCCGATGGCATTAGGGGGCCGAACACTGAAGCTTTCTTT
len: 17
abundance: -
j_gene: TRBJ1-1
v_gene: TRBV5-6
d_gene: TRBD1

CDR3aa: CASSPGTGDYGYTF
CDR3nt: TGTGCCAGCAGTCCAGGGACAGGGGACTATGGCTACACCTTC
len: 14
abundance: -
j_gene: TRBJ1-2
v_gene: TRBV12-3/TRBV12-4
d_gene: TRBD1

CDR3aa: CSVEEISGANVLTF
CDR3nt: TGCAGCGTTGAAGAGATCTCTGGGGCCAACGTCCTGACTTTC
len: 14
abundance: -
j_gene: TRBJ2-6
v_gene: TRBV29-1
d_gene: -

CDR3aa: CASSKGTEYYGYTF
CDR3nt: TGTGCCAGCAGCAAGGGGACAGAGTACTATGGCTACACCTTC
len: 14
abundance: -
j_gene: TRBJ1-2
v_gene: TRBV5-4
d_gene: TRBD1

CDR3aa: CATSRETHAPYEQYF
CDR3nt: TGTGCCACCAGCAGAGAAACACATGCCCCCTACGAGCAGTACTTC
len: 15
abundance: -
j_gene: TRBJ2-7
v_gene: TRBV15
d_gene: -

CDR3aa: CASSYGTSGAYEQYF
CDR3nt: TGTGCCAGCAGCTACGGGACTAGCGGGGCCTACGAGCAGTACTTC
len: 15
abundance: few
j_gene: TRBJ2-7
v_gene: TRBV3-1
d_gene: TRBD2

CDR3aa: CSVHRRTEAFF
CDR3nt: TGCAGCGTTCATCGGCGGACTGAAGCTTTCTTT
len: 11
abundance: -
j_gene: TRBJ1-1
v_gene: TRBV29-1
d_gene: -

CDR3aa: CATSTGVNEKLFF
CDR3nt: TGTGCCACCTCGACAGGGGTTAATGAAAAACTGTTTTTT
len: 13
abundance: few
j_gene: TRBJ1-4
v_gene: TRBV11-2
d_gene: TRBD1

CDR3aa: CSVETLGRLPFTEAFF
CDR3nt: TGCAGCGTTGAAACCCTGGGAAGGCTTCCGTTCACTGAAGCTTTCTTT
len: 16
abundance: -
j_gene: TRBJ1-1
v_gene: TRBV29-1
d_gene: -

CDR3aa: CASSSRIYEQYF
CDR3nt: TGTGCCAGCAGTTCTCGAATCTACGAGCAGTACTTC
len: 12
abundance: few
j_gene: TRBJ2-7
v_gene: TRBV27
d_gene: -

CDR3aa: CATSRENRWNIQYF
CDR3nt: TGTGCCACCAGCAGAGAAAACAGATGGAACATTCAGTACTTC
len: 14
abundance: few
j_gene: TRBJ2-4
v_gene: TRBV15
d_gene: -

CDR3aa: CASRGLTGDTDTQYF
CDR3nt: TGTGCCAGCAGGGGCTTGACAGGGGATACAGATACGCAGTATTTT
len: 15
abundance: -
j_gene: TRBJ2-3
v_gene: TRBV28
d_gene: TRBD1

CDR3aa: CASSFNTHPGELFF
CDR3nt: TGCGCCAGCAGCTTTAACACGCACCCCGGGGAGCTGTTTTTT
len: 14
abundance: once
j_gene: TRBJ2-2
v_gene: TRBV5-1
d_gene: -

CDR3aa: CASRFGSDRGETQYF
CDR3nt: TGTGCCAGCAGGTTTGGGTCGGACCGAGGGGAGACCCAGTACTTC
len: 15
abundance: few
j_gene: TRBJ2-5
v_gene: TRBV28
d_gene: -

CDR3aa: CASSLVSDREQFF
CDR3nt: TGTGCCAGCAGCCTCGTTAGCGACCGTGAGCAGTTCTTC
len: 13
abundance: few
j_gene: TRBJ2-1
v_gene: TRBV5-6
d_gene: -

CDR3aa: CAWSVGSNQPQHF
CDR3nt: TGTGCCTGGAGTGTGGGTAGCAATCAGCCCCAGCATTTT
len: 13
abundance: many
j_gene: TRBJ1-5
v_gene: TRBV30
d_gene: -

CDR3aa: CASSFLSGGGYEQYF
CDR3nt: TGTGCCAGCAGCTTCTTATCAGGGGGCGGTTACGAGCAGTACTTC
len: 15
abundance: few
j_gene: TRBJ2-7
v_gene: TRBV7-9
d_gene: TRBD1

CDR3aa: CASSYSEGNTEAFF
CDR3nt: TGTGCCAGCAGTTACTCGGAGGGTAACACTGAAGCTTTCTTT
len: 14
abundance: -
j_gene: TRBJ1-1
v_gene: TRBV6-5
d_gene: -

CDR3aa: CASTPRNFGGYNEQFF
CDR3nt: TGTGCCAGCACCCCGAGAAACTTCGGGGGATACAATGAGCAGTTCTTC
len: 16
abundance: many
j_gene: TRBJ2-1
v_gene: TRBV7-9
d_gene: -

CDR3aa: CASSFDRGLGYTF
CDR3nt: TGTGCCAGCAGTTTCGACAGGGGGCTTGGCTACACCTTC
len: 13
abundance: few
j_gene: TRBJ1-2
v_gene: TRBV12-3/TRBV12-4
d_gene: TRBD1

CDR3aa: CATTLDTGGTEAFF
CDR3nt: TGTGCCACCACATTAGACACAGGGGGCACTGAAGCTTTCTTT
len: 14
abundance: -
j_gene: TRBJ1-1
v_gene: TRBV15
d_gene: TRBD1

CDR3aa: CASSFGYSLPSSYNEQFF
CDR3nt: TGTGCCAGCAGCTTTGGATATTCGCTGCCGAGCTCCTACAATGAGCAGTTCTTC
len: 18
abundance: few
j_gene: TRBJ2-1
v_gene: TRBV7-9
d_gene: -

CDR3aa: CASGPGDPGANVLTF
CDR3nt: TGTGCTAGTGGCCCTGGTGACCCTGGGGCCAACGTCCTGACTTTC
len: 15
abundance: -
j_gene: TRBJ2-6
v_gene: TRBV12-5
d_gene: -

CDR3aa: CASSFILAGGPGEQFF
CDR3nt: TGTGCCAGCAGCTTCATACTAGCGGGAGGGCCGGGCGAGCAGTTCTTC
len: 16
abundance: -
j_gene: TRBJ2-1
v_gene: TRBV5-8
d_gene: TRBD2

CDR3aa: CASRVFGAMNYGYTF
CDR3nt: TGTGCCAGCAGAGTGTTCGGGGCTATGAACTATGGCTACACCTTC
len: 15
abundance: -
j_gene: TRBJ1-2
v_gene: TRBV12-3/TRBV12-4
d_gene: -

CDR3aa: CASSPRGGGGTDTQYF
CDR3nt: TGTGCCAGCAGCCCTAGGGGGGGAGGCGGCACAGATACGCAGTATTTT
len: 16
abundance: many
j_gene: TRBJ2-3
v_gene: TRBV7-3
d_gene: -

CDR3aa: CASSLGQLNSPLHF
CDR3nt: TGCGCCAGCAGCTTGGGACAGCTTAATTCACCCCTCCACTTT
len: 14
abundance: -
j_gene: TRBJ1-6
v_gene: TRBV5-1
d_gene: -

CDR3aa: CASSLRDKGAGELFF
CDR3nt: TGTGCCAGCAGCTTACGGGACAAGGGGGCCGGGGAGCTGTTTTTT
len: 15
abundance: -
j_gene: TRBJ2-2
v_gene: TRBV7-3
d_gene: -

CDR3aa: CASSARDRGLQYEQFF
CDR3nt: TGTGCCAGCAGCGCCCGCGACAGGGGTCTACAATATGAGCAGTTCTTC
len: 16
abundance: few
j_gene: TRBJ2-1
v_gene: TRBV9
d_gene: TRBD1

CDR3aa: CASSKQGKAFF
CDR3nt: TGTGCCAGCAGTAAACAGGGGAAGGCTTTCTTT
len: 11
abundance: few
j_gene: TRBJ1-1
v_gene: TRBV6-6
d_gene: TRBD1

CDR3aa: CASSLLQETQYF
CDR3nt: TGTGCCAGCAGCCTCCTCCAAGAGACCCAGTACTTC
len: 12
abundance: many
j_gene: TRBJ2-5
v_gene: TRBV6-2/TRBV6-3
d_gene: -

CDR3aa: CASSYVRDSPLHF
CDR3nt: TGTGCCAGCAGTTACGTTCGGGATTCACCCCTCCACTTT
len: 13
abundance: once
j_gene: TRBJ1-6
v_gene: TRBV6-6
d_gene: -

CDR3aa: CASRVQTVSGELFF
CDR3nt: TGTGCCAGCAGGGTACAGACAGTCTCCGGGGAGCTGTTTTTT
len: 14
abundance: few
j_gene: TRBJ2-2
v_gene: TRBV5-6
d_gene: -

CDR3aa: CASSESGTTLGPETQYF
CDR3nt: TGTGCCAGCAGTGAATCCGGCACTACACTGGGCCCAGAGACCCAGTACTTC
len: 17
abundance: few
j_gene: TRBJ2-5
v_gene: TRBV25-1
d_gene: -

CDR3aa: CATSTRDVFREQYF
CDR3nt: TGTGCCACCAGCACCCGGGACGTTTTTAGGGAGCAGTACTTC
len: 14
abundance: many
j_gene: TRBJ2-7
v_gene: TRBV15
d_gene: -

CDR3aa: CASSAHETGKGKSFF
CDR3nt: TGTGCCAGCAGCGCCCATGAGACAGGGAAAGGTAAATCTTTCTTT
len: 15
abundance: few
j_gene: TRBJ1-1
v_gene: TRBV9
d_gene: TRBD1

CDR3aa: CASSISGVGGTEAFF
CDR3nt: TGCGCCAGCAGCATCTCGGGAGTTGGTGGAACTGAAGCTTTCTTT
len: 15
abundance: -
j_gene: TRBJ1-1
v_gene: TRBV5-1
d_gene: -

CDR3aa: CASSSPSTSGFYNEQFF
CDR3nt: TGTGCCAGCAGCTCCCCTTCGACTAGCGGGTTCTACAATGAGCAGTTCTTC
len: 17
abundance: few
j_gene: TRBJ2-1
v_gene: TRBV7-9
d_gene: TRBD2

CDR3aa: CSAPDSYTEAFF
CDR3nt: TGCAGCGCCCCGGACTCTTACACTGAAGCTTTCTTT
len: 12
abundance: -
j_gene: TRBJ1-1
v_gene: TRBV29-1
d_gene: -

CDR3aa: CASSLLRGDNEQFF
CDR3nt: TGTGCCAGCAGCTTACTTCGGGGGGACAATGAGCAGTTCTTC
len: 14
abundance: few
j_gene: TRBJ2-1
v_gene: TRBV11-2
d_gene: TRBD2

CDR3aa: CASTGQLYQETQYF
CDR3nt: TGTGCCAGCACCGGACAGCTCTACCAAGAGACCCAGTACTTC
len: 14
abundance: -
j_gene: TRBJ2-5
v_gene: TRBV2
d_gene: -

CDR3aa: CASRPAGTGNTEAFF
CDR3nt: TGTGCCAGCAGGCCAGCCGGGACAGGGAACACTGAAGCTTTCTTT
len: 15
abundance: few
j_gene: TRBJ1-1
v_gene: TRBV12-3/TRBV12-4
d_gene: TRBD1